This T cell receptor (beta chain) was profiled in a study of T cells in Graves' hyperthyroidism and ophthalmopathy. TCR beta CDR3 regions were amplified from RNA. A first-round RT-PCR of the TCR CDR3 used the HTBI primer set. A single record per CDR3 protein comes from TCRdb applying MiXCR to the multiplex PCR reads. The sample has roughly 700,000 distinct CDR3 sequences, around 15% seen once. In making diagnoses, clinical symptoms, serum thyroxine and TRAb, thyroid ultrasound and orbital computed tomography were all used. This TCR derives from a woman aged 18-29 years with Graves' hyperthyroidism. The sequencing input was blood.

CDR3 region: CASHVRGLGNQPQHF. The DNA for the CDR3 is TGTGCCTCCCACGTACGGGGATTGGGCAATCAGCCCCAGCATTTT. This rearrangement joins TRBV19 to TRBJ1-5, with unresolved D. V lost 11 bases, J lost 2 bases, and 19 bases lay in between. CDR3 length: 15 amino acids. Germline V gene sequence: CDR1 LNHDA, CDR2 SQIVND (reference sequence). The full variable domain, in which reference TRBV19 and TRBJ1-5 provide the parts outside the CDR3, is DGGITQSPKYLFRKEGQNVTLSCEQNLNHDAMYWYRQDPGQGLRLIYYSQIVNDFQKGDIAEGYSVSREKKESFPLTVTSAQKNPTAFYLCASHVRGLGNQPQHFGDGTRLSIL.